These T cell receptor beta chains were read from a single sample in a study of T cell repertoires in breast cancer. TCRdb re-derived calls from the emulsion pairing reads in MiXCR, one entry per CDR3 protein. The table has about 40,000 distinct CDR3 sequences, 45% seen once. Sequenced sample: CD8+ T cells. These receptors were obtained from a pool of human donors with breast cancer or a healthy control (not recorded which). Both conserved end residues are part of each CDR3. The order of the fields is V gene, CDR3 protein.

V gene: TRBV27
CDR3 protein: CASSSDRSREKLFF

V gene: TRBV15
CDR3 protein: CATSTTRAGGPEETQYF

V gene: TRBV20-1
CDR3 protein: CSASRAGGLGDTQYF

V gene: TRBV5-1
CDR3 protein: CASSSGTVSLKTEAFF

V gene: TRBV6-5
CDR3 protein: CASTLTSGNTGELFF

V gene: TRBV7-2
CDR3 protein: CASSSVSRTGITF

V gene: TRBV12-3/TRBV12-4
CDR3 protein: CASRRTSGRGEQYF

V gene: TRBV4-2
CDR3 protein: CASSQEYGQGRSRPQHF

V gene: TRBV6-2/TRBV6-3
CDR3 protein: CASSQLAASYNEQYF

V gene: TRBV20-1
CDR3 protein: CSAGAYRGVANEKLFF

V gene: TRBV12-3/TRBV12-4
CDR3 protein: CASSLGQNGAFF

V gene: TRBV24-1
CDR3 protein: CAISGLADTWNQPQHF

V gene: TRBV4-3
CDR3 protein: CAGNQDGSPGEAEQFF

V gene: TRBV5-1
CDR3 protein: CASSLRNTDTQYF

V gene: TRBV6-1
CDR3 protein: CASSSLSGGYGYTF

V gene: TRBV27
CDR3 protein: CASSFSGLPTYEQYF

V gene: TRBV4-2
CDR3 protein: CASSQAAGETTDTQYF

V gene: TRBV19
CDR3 protein: CASSILAGSQETQYF

V gene: TRBV6-1
CDR3 protein: CASSDLGSGSEQFF

V gene: TRBV7-3
CDR3 protein: CASSFLGRTGTQYF

V gene: TRBV7-9
CDR3 protein: CASSQGQGAKFF

V gene: TRBV6-5
CDR3 protein: CASSYGTVANTGELFF

V gene: TRBV7-8
CDR3 protein: CASSLEGPSYEQYF

V gene: TRBV6-5
CDR3 protein: CASSYSLAGVAYNEQFF

V gene: TRBV11-2
CDR3 protein: CASSPRPGETQYF

V gene: TRBV10-3
CDR3 protein: CAISEPQPLGPYEQYF

V gene: TRBV7-6
CDR3 protein: CASSSSWSTDTQYF

V gene: TRBV2
CDR3 protein: CASSGGQLETQYF

V gene: TRBV4-1
CDR3 protein: CASNTGTLGDEQFF

V gene: TRBV16
CDR3 protein: CASSHTGRNNEKLFF

V gene: TRBV7-2
CDR3 protein: CASSPGPRRNTEAFF

V gene: TRBV7-9
CDR3 protein: CASSLMTQGNAAFF

V gene: TRBV27
CDR3 protein: CASSLAWSYEQYF

V gene: TRBV7-2
CDR3 protein: CASSLGLQSVDAF

V gene: TRBV5-1
CDR3 protein: CASSLVQGGHETQYF

V gene: TRBV5-1
CDR3 protein: CASSFQATDTQYF

V gene: TRBV20-1
CDR3 protein: CSAPGGGTSGGGDTQYF

V gene: TRBV29-1
CDR3 protein: CSVSDRGGTEAFF

V gene: TRBV18
CDR3 protein: CASSPGTSGRAADTQYF

V gene: TRBV6-4
CDR3 protein: CASSDRLNSPLHF

V gene: TRBV20-1
CDR3 protein: CSSRLCNEQFF

V gene: TRBV2
CDR3 protein: CASSCSTDTQYF

V gene: TRBV20-1
CDR3 protein: CSARVHGMSTEAFF